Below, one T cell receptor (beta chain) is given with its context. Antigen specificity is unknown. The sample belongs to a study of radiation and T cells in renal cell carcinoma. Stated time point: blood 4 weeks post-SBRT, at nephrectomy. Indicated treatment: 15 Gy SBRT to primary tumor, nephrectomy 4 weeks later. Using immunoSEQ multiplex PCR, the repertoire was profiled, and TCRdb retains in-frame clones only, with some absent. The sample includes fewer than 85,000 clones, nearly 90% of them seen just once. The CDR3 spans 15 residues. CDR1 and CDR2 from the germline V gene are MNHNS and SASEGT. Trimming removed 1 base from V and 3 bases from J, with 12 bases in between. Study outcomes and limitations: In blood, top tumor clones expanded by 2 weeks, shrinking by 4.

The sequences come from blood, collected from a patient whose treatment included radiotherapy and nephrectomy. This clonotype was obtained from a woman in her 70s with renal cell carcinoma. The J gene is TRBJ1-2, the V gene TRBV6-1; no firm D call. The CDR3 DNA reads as TGTGCCAGCAGTGAAGGCGGCGCGGGCGACTATGGCTACACCTTC. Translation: CASSEGGAGDYGYTF.